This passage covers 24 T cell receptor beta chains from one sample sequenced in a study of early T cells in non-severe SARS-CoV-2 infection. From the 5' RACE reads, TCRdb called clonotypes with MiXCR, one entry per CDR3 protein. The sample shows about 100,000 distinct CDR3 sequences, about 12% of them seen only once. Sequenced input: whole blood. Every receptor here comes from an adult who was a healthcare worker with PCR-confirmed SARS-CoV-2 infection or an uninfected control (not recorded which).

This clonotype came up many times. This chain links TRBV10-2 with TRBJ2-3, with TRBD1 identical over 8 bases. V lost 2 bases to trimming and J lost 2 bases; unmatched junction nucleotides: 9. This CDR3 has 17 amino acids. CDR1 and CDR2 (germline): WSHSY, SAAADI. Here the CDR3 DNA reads TGCGCCAGCAGTGAGGGTCAGGGGGCAAAGGTCACAGATACGCAGTATTTT. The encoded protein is CASSEGQGAKVTDTQYF.

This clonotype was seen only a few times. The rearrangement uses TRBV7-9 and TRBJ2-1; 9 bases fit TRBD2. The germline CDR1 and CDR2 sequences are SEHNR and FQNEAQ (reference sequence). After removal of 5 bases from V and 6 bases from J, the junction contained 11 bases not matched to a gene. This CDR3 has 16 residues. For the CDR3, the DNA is TGTGCCAGCAGCCCCCGAGTGAGGACTAGCGTCAATGAGCAGTTCTTC. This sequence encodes CASSPRVRTSVNEQFF.

The CDR3 sequence is CSVAPSKRAGGTQYF. The CDR3 region has the DNA TGCAGCGTTGCCCCTAGCAAGCGGGCAGGCGGGACCCAGTACTTC. The rearrangement uses TRBV29-1 and TRBJ2-5, with D perhaps matching TRBD2 (6 bases). The CDR3 has 15 residues. The V gene lost 4 bases and the J gene lost 7 bases, with 22 bases spanning the gap. Germline V lookup: CDR1 SQVTM, CDR2 ANQGSEA.

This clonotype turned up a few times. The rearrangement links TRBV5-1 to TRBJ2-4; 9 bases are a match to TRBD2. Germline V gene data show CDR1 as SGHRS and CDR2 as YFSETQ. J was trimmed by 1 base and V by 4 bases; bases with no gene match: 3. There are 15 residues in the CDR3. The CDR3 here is CASSPLAGAKNIQYF. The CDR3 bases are TGCGCCAGCAGCCCGCTAGCGGGGGCCAAAAACATTCAGTACTTC.

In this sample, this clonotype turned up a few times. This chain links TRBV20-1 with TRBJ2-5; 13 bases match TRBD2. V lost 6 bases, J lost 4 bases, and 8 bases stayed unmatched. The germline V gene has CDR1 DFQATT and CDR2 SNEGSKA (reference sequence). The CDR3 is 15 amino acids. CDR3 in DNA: TGCAGTGCGATACTAGCGGGAGGGGTGAGAGAGACCCAGTACTTC. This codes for CSAILAGGVRETQYF.

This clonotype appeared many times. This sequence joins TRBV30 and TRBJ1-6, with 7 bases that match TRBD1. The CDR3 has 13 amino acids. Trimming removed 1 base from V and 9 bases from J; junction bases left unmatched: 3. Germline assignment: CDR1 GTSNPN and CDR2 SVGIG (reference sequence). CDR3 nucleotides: TGTGCCTGGAGTGAGGGGGCGTCTTCACCCCTCCACTTT. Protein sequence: CAWSEGASSPLHF.

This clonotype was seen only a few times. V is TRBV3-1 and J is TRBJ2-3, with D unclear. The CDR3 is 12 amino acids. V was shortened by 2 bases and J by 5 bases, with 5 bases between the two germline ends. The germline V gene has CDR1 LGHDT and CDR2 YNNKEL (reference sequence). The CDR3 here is CASSQLGDTQYF. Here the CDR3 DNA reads TGTGCCAGCAGCCAACTTGGAGATACGCAGTATTTT.

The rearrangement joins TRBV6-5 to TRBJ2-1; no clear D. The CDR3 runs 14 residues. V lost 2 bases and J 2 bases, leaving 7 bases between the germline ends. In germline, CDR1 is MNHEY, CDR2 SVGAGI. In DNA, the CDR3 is TGTGCCAGCAGTTACGGGCAGACCTACAATGAGCAGTTCTTC. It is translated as CASSYGQTYNEQFF.

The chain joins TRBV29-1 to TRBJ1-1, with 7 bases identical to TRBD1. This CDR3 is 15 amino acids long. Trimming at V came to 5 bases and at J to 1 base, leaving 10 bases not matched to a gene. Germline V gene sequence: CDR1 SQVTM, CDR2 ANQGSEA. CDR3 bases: TGCAGCGTTCCGGGACAGCTTGCTTCGAACACTGAAGCTTTCTTT. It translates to CSVPGQLASNTEAFF.

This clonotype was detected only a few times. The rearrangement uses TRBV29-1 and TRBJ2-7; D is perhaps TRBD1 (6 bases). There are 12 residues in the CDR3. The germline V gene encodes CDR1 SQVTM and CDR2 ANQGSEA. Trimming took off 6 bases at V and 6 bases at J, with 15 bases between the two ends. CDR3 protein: CSVWDKGGEQYF. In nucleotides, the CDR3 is TGCAGCGTATGGGACAAGGGCGGCGAGCAGTACTTC.

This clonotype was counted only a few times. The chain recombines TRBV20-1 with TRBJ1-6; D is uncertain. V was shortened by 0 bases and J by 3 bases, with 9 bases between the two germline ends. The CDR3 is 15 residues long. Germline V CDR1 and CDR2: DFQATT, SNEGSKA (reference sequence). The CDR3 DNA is TGCAGTGCTAGAGATCGGCAGATCTATAATTCACCCCTCCACTTT. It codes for CSARDRQIYNSPLHF.

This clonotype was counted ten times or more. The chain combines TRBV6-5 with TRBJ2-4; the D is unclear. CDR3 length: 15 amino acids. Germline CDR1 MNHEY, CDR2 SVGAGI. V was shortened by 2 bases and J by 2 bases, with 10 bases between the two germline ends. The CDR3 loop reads CASSYTTVTKNIQYF. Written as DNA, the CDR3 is TGTGCCAGCAGTTACACTACAGTGACCAAAAACATTCAGTACTTC.

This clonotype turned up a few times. CDR3 protein: CASSLAGGRDEQFF. The CDR3 nucleotides are TGTGCCAGCAGCTTAGCGGGGGGACGCGATGAGCAGTTCTTC. The rearrangement links TRBV11-1 to TRBJ2-1; D might be TRBD2 (6 bases). This CDR3 is built from 14 residues. With 0 bases removed from V and 8 bases from J, the gap between germline ends came to 11 bases. CDR1 and CDR2 (germline): SGHAT, FQDESV (reference sequence).

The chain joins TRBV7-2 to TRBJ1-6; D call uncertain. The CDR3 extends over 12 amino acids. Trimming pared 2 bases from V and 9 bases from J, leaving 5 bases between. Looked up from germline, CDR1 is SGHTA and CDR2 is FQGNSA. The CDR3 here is CASSLSISPLHF. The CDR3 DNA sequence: TGTGCCAGCAGCTTATCAATTTCACCCCTCCACTTT.

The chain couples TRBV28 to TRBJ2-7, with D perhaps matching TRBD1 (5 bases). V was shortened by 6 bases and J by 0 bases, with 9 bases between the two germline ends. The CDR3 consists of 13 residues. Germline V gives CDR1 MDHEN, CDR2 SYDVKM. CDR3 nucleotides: TGTGCCAGCAGAGCAGGGTACTCCTACGAGCAGTACTTC. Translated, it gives CASRAGYSYEQYF.

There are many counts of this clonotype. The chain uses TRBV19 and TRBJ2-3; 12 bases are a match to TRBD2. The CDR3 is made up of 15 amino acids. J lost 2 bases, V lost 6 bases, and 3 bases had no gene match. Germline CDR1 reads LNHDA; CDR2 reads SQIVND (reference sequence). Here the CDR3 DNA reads TGTGCCAGTAGCCGGACTAGCGGGATCACAGATACGCAGTATTTT. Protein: CASSRTSGITDTQYF. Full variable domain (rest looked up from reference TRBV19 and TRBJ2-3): DGGITQSPKYLFRKEGQNVTLSCEQNLNHDAMYWYRQDPGQGLRLIYYSQIVNDFQKGDIAEGYSVSREKKESFPLTVTSAQKNPTAFYLCASSRTSGITDTQYFGPGTRLTVL.

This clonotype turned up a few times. The CDR3 loop reads CASSLSMVPSGGQETQYF. The CDR3 nucleotides read TGCGCCAGCAGCTTGTCGATGGTCCCTAGCGGGGGGCAAGAGACCCAGTACTTC. This chain joins TRBV5-1 and TRBJ2-5; 11 bases agree with TRBD2. J was trimmed by 2 bases and V by 1 base; bases with no gene match: 10. Germline V CDR1 and CDR2: SGHRS, YFSETQ. The CDR3 totals 18 residues.

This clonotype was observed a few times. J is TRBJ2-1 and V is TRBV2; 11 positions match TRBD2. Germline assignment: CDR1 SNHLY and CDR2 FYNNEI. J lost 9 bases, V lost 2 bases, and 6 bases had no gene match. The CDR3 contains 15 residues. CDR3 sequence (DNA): TGTGCCAGCAGTGAACTTTCTCTAGCGGGAGGTGAGCAGTTCTTC. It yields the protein CASSELSLAGGEQFF.

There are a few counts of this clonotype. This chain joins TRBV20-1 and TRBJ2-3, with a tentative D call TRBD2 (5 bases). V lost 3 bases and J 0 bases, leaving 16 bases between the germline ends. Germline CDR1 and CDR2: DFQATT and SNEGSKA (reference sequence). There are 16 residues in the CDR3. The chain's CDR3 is CSASPPGRTSTDTQYF. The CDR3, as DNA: TGCAGTGCTAGCCCCCCCGGCAGGACTAGCACAGATACGCAGTATTTT.

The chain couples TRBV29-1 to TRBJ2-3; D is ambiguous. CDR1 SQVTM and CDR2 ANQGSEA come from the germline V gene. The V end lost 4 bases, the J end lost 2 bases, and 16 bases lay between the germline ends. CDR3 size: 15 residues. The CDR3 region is CSVVPGLPHTDTQYF. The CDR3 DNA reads TGCAGCGTTGTGCCCGGGCTTCCACACACAGATACGCAGTATTTT.

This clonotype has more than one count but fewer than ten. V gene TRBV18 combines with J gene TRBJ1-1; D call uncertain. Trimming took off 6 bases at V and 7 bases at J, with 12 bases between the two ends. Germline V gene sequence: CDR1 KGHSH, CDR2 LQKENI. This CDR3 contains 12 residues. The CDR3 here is CASSSSGYEAFF. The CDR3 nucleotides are TGTGCCAGCTCTTCCAGCGGCTATGAAGCTTTCTTT.

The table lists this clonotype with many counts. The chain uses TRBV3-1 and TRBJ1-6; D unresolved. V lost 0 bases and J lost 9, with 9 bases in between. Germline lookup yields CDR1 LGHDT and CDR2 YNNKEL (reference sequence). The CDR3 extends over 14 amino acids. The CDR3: CASSQEGRLSPLHF. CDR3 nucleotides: TGTGCCAGCAGCCAAGAGGGCCGGCTTTCACCCCTCCACTTT.

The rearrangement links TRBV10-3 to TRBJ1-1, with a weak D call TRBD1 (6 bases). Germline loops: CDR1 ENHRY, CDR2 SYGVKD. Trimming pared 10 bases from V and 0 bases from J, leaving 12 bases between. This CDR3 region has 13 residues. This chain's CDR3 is CATKQGMNTEAFF. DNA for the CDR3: TGTGCCACTAAACAGGGAATGAACACTGAAGCTTTCTTT.

The CDR3 DNA follows: TGTGCCACCAGTGATTTAGGCATCCCCGGGTACAATGAGCAGTTCTTC. Translated, it gives CATSDLGIPGYNEQFF. V and J are TRBV24-1 and TRBJ2-1; D is uncertain. The CDR3 spans 16 residues. Germline assignment: CDR1 KGHDR and CDR2 SFDVKD. V was clipped by 1 base and J by 4 bases, with 13 bases between them.